The 27 T cell receptor beta chains below were found in one sample sequenced in a study of liver allograft versus peripheral blood T cells. Study background: Comparisons were made between T cell receptor repertoires found in transplanted livers and those circulating in recipients' peripheral blood.

TCRdb recomputed calls from the reads with MiXCR, one row per CDR3 protein. The table records 8,600 or so distinct CDR3 sequences, around 19% of them present only once. These receptors all come from a human patient who had a liver transplant. Some T cells may trace back to the graft donor.

This clonotype was counted a few times. The V call is TRBV7-9, the J call TRBJ1-2; D call uncertain. This CDR3 is built from 11 residues. V dropped 11 bases and J dropped 6 bases, with 13 bases sitting between them. The V gene's germline CDR1 is SEHNR and CDR2 FQNEAQ (reference sequence). The CDR3 nucleotides are TGTGCCCACTCCTTAAAAGATGGCTACACCTTC. This translates into CAHSLKDGYTF.

The chain couples TRBV6-5 to TRBJ2-7; D is possibly TRBD1 (6 bases). This CDR3 is built from 13 residues. CDR1 MNHEY and CDR2 SVGAGI come from the germline V gene. V lost 2 bases and J 6 bases, leaving 11 bases between the germline ends. The CDR3 region is CASSYGEGGEQYF. In DNA form, the CDR3 reads TGTGCCAGCAGTTACGGAGAAGGGGGCGAGCAGTACTTC.

V and J are TRBV7-9 and TRBJ1-1; D is unresolved. The CDR3 covers 14 residues. Germline CDR1 reads SEHNR; CDR2 reads FQNEAQ (reference sequence). Trimming cost V 1 base and J 5 bases, with 11 bases left between them. CDR3 sequence (DNA): TGTGCCAGCAGCTTAGATCGGGTTCTAACTGAAGCTTTCTTT. It specifies CASSLDRVLTEAFF.

This clonotype is labeled medium-sized. V is TRBV29-1 and J is TRBJ2-7; 9 bases are shared with TRBD1. CDR1 SQVTM and CDR2 ANQGSEA come from the germline V gene. After removal of 4 bases from V and 3 bases from J, the junction contained 4 bases not matched to a gene. The CDR3 covers 13 residues. For the CDR3, the DNA is TGCAGCGTTGGGGACAGGGTGGACTACGAGCAGTACTTC. Residues: CSVGDRVDYEQYF.

This chain joins TRBV10-3 and TRBJ2-7, with D perhaps given as TRBD1 or TRBD2 (5 bases each). The CDR3 is made up of 16 amino acids. Germline assignment: CDR1 ENHRY and CDR2 SYGVKD. Trimming left V 5 bases short and J 0 bases short, with 17 bases between. The CDR3 DNA sequence: TGTGCCATCAGTTCCCCCAGGGAGTCGGCCTCCTACGAGCAGTACTTC. Translated: CAISSPRESASYEQYF.

The table lists this clonotype with many counts. The chain uses TRBV6-2 or TRBV6-3 and TRBJ1-1, with no clear D. The CDR3 is made up of 14 amino acids. Trimming shortened V by 4 bases and J by 4 bases, and 13 bases separated the two germline ends. Germline V gives CDR1 MNHEY, CDR2 SVGEGT. CDR3 sequence reads: CASSLAGRGTEAFF. The DNA for the CDR3 is TGTGCCAGCAGTTTGGCAGGCCGGGGCACTGAAGCTTTCTTT.

The rearrangement uses TRBV13 and TRBJ2-7; tentatively, D is TRBD1 (6 bases). Germline-derived CDR1 and CDR2 are PRHDT and FYEKMQ (reference sequence). V was cut by 2 bases and J by 3 bases, with 17 bases left in between. The CDR3 runs to 16 residues. Written as DNA, the CDR3 is TGTGCCAGCAGCTTAAGGACAGAAACCGACGGCTACGAGCAGTACTTC. Translated: CASSLRTETDGYEQYF.

By its share, this clonotype is medium-sized (0.01 to 0.1%). J is TRBJ1-2 and V is TRBV7-9; D not certain. V was trimmed by 3 bases and J by 4 bases, leaving 6 bases between them. This CDR3 comprises 12 residues. From germline, CDR1 is SEHNR and CDR2 FQNEAQ (reference sequence). The CDR3 DNA reads as TGTGCCAGCAGCTTGAGCTTCTATGGCTACACCTTC. Amino acids: CASSLSFYGYTF.

With respect to this clonotype: A read error may explain this, as a much larger clone is one base away. V and J are TRBV10-3 and TRBJ1-6; perhaps TRBD1 as D (6 bases). Per germline, CDR1 ENHRY and CDR2 SYGVKD. V lost 5 bases, J lost 10 bases, and 18 bases lay in between. The CDR3 is 15 residues long. CDR3 DNA: TGTGCCATCAGTATAGGTAAAGGGGGGGAATCACCCCTCCACTTT. Translation gives CAISIGKGGESPLHF.

Judged by abundance, this clonotype is medium-sized. J is TRBJ2-7 and V is TRBV27; D possibly corresponds to TRBD1 (5 bases). Trimming took 8 bases from V and 3 from J, leaving 17 bases between them. This CDR3 has 14 amino acids. CDR1 is MNHEY and CDR2 is SMNVEV in the germline V gene (reference sequence). CDR3 region: CASARAGPVYEQYF. CDR3 coding DNA: TGTGCCAGCGCCCGGGCAGGGCCTGTCTACGAGCAGTACTTC.

V usage is TRBV6-6 and J usage is TRBJ2-7; 10 bases are a match to TRBD1. The CDR3 spans 13 residues. V lost 5 bases to trimming and J lost 5 bases; unmatched junction nucleotides: 3. Germline CDR1 reads MNHNY; CDR2 reads SVGAGI (reference sequence). CDR3 in amino acids: CASSKGQGNEQYF. The CDR3, as DNA: TGTGCCAGCAGTAAGGGACAGGGGAACGAGCAGTACTTC.

This clonotype was counted only a few times. The chain joins TRBV6-6 to TRBJ2-7; D is ambiguous. Germline V CDR1 and CDR2: MNHNY, SVGAGI (reference sequence). V lost 0 bases and J lost 5, with 11 bases in between. CDR3 length: 14 residues. As DNA, the CDR3 is TGTGCCAGCAGTTACTCACACTACACCCACGAGCAGTACTTC. Amino acids: CASSYSHYTHEQYF.

This clonotype is classed as medium-sized (0.01 to 0.1%). The chain joins TRBV9 to TRBJ1-1; possible D gene TRBD1, 6 bases. Germline CDR1 SGDLS, CDR2 YYNGEE. The CDR3 covers 14 residues. V was shortened by 0 bases and J by 5 bases, with 11 bases between the two germline ends. CDR3 amino acids: CASSVGGGITEAFF. In DNA, the CDR3 is TGTGCCAGCAGCGTAGGAGGGGGTATAACTGAAGCTTTCTTT.

This clonotype has ten or more counts. The chain carries TRBV29-1 and TRBJ1-3; TRBD1 matches at 8 bases. V trimming: 5 bases; J trimming: 2 bases; junction bases outside the gene matches: 2. Germline V gives CDR1 SQVTM, CDR2 ANQGSEA. The CDR3 has 13 amino acids. The DNA for the CDR3 is TGCAGCGTTACAGGGGGAGCTGGAAACACCATATATTTT. Its protein is CSVTGGAGNTIYF.

This clonotype was counted between two and nine times. One end of the junction is discordant with germline, which a read error may explain. The chain uses TRBV30 and TRBJ1-2, with D unresolved. CDR1 is GTSNPN and CDR2 is SVGIG in the germline V gene (reference sequence). The CDR3 contains 13 residues. CDR3 sequence (DNA): TGCACTATGGTAGCACAAGCTAACTATGGCTACACCTTC. This translates into CTMVAQANYGYTF. Based on the CDR3 plus reference TRBV30 and TRBJ1-2, the full variable domain is SQTIHQWPATLVQPVGSPLSLECTVEGTSNPNLYWYRQAAGRGLQLLFYSVGIGQISSEVPQNLSASRPQDRQFILSSKKLLLSDSGFYLCTMVAQANYGYTFGSGTRLTVV.

The J gene is TRBJ2-7, the V gene TRBV5-6; possibly TRBD1 for D (5 bases). There are 14 residues in the CDR3. Trimming shortened V by 2 bases and J by 2 bases, and 11 bases separated the two germline ends. Germline lookup yields CDR1 SGHDT and CDR2 YYEEEE. The CDR3 DNA reads as TGTGCCAGCAGCTTTCAGGGTAAGCCCTACGAGCAGTACTTC. This sequence encodes CASSFQGKPYEQYF.

This clonotype qualifies as medium-sized. V usage is TRBV19 and J usage is TRBJ1-3; D is perhaps TRBD1 (6 bases). The CDR3 covers 16 residues. V was pared by 9 bases and J by 0 bases, with 18 bases between. Germline V lookup: CDR1 LNHDA, CDR2 SQIVND (reference sequence). The DNA of the CDR3 is TGTGCCAGCAACAACCAGGGGAGGAGCTCTGGAAACACCATATATTTT. This gives the protein CASNNQGRSSGNTIYF.

The chain recombines TRBV7-9 with TRBJ1-2; a possible D gene is TRBD1 (5 bases). Trimming left V 2 bases short and J 4 bases short, with 11 bases between. The germline V gene has CDR1 SEHNR and CDR2 FQNEAQ (reference sequence). This CDR3 spans 14 amino acids. As DNA, the CDR3 is TGTGCCAGCAGCTTATCGGGGCTTGGCTATGGCTACACCTTC. This gives the protein CASSLSGLGYGYTF.

V is TRBV12-5 and J is TRBJ1-6; D not resolved. The CDR3 spans 15 residues. The germline gives CDR1 LGHNT, CDR2 FRNRAP. Deletions cut 4 bases from V and 9 bases from J, with 16 bases between. Here the CDR3 DNA reads TGTGCTAGTGGTTCCGGGCGTCTCCAAGCTTCACCCCTCCACTTT. This gives the protein CASGSGRLQASPLHF.

This clonotype is deemed medium-sized. This chain joins TRBV13 and TRBJ1-2, with 8 bases aligning to TRBD1. CDR3 length equals 14 residues. V shed 6 bases, J shed 8 bases, and the junction held 11 bases outside the gene matches. Germline CDR1 reads PRHDT; CDR2 reads FYEKMQ (reference sequence). This CDR3 is CASSQNRGGRGYTF. CDR3 nucleotide sequence: TGTGCCAGCAGTCAAAACAGGGGGGGGAGGGGCTACACCTTC.

This clonotype is medium-sized within its sample. The V gene is TRBV15, the J gene TRBJ1-2, with unresolved D. In germline, CDR1 is LNHNV, CDR2 YYDKDF (reference sequence). V lost 5 bases and J 4 bases, leaving 11 bases between the germline ends. The CDR3 totals 13 residues. For the CDR3, the DNA is TGTGCCACCAGCCGTGGCGGTTTCTATGGCTACACCTTC. This sequence encodes CATSRGGFYGYTF.

In this sample, this clonotype is medium-sized (0.01 to 0.1%). The V gene is TRBV5-4, the J gene TRBJ1-2; TRBD1 matches at 10 bases. V was pared by 0 bases and J by 6 bases, with 5 bases of the junction left unmatched. Germline assignment: CDR1 SGHNT and CDR2 YYREEE (reference sequence). The CDR3 sequence is 15 residues long. The CDR3 DNA follows: TGTGCCAGCAGCTTGGGACCGACAGGGGGCGATGGCTACACCTTC. This codes for CASSLGPTGGDGYTF. The whole variable domain, filled in from reference TRBV5-4 and TRBJ1-2, reads ETGVTQSPTHLIKTRGQQVTLRCSSQSGHNTVSWYQQALGQGPQFIFQYYREEENGRGNFPPRFSGLQFPNYSSELNVNALELDDSALYLCASSLGPTGGDGYTFGSGTRLTVV.

V usage is TRBV6-5 and J usage is TRBJ2-7; possibly TRBD1 for D (6 bases). V shed 4 bases and J shed 1 base, with 11 bases lying between them. CDR3 length: 14 residues. Germline values: CDR1 MNHEY, CDR2 SVGAGI. The DNA for the CDR3 is TGTGCCAGCAGTTCTTCAGACAGGTCCTACGAGCAGTACTTC. It yields the protein CASSSSDRSYEQYF.

Turning to this clonotype: This may come from a read error, since a much larger clone is one base off. J is TRBJ1-1 and V is TRBV6-5, with TRBD1 matching over 8 bases. Germline lookup yields CDR1 MNHEY and CDR2 SVGAGI. The length of the CDR3 is 15 residues. With V trimmed by 5 bases and J by 0 bases, 5 bases remained unmatched. CDR3 sequence: CASSLRDRLNTEAFF. The CDR3 DNA sequence: TGTGCCAGCAGTCTTCGGGACAGGTTGAACACTGAAGCTTTCTTT.

The chain recombines TRBV7-9 with TRBJ1-5; unclear D gene. This CDR3 spans 13 amino acids. V lost 5 bases to trimming and J lost 7 bases, with 12 bases between them. CDR1 is SEHNR and CDR2 is FQNEAQ in the germline V gene (reference sequence). CDR3: CASSTGGSQPQHF. The CDR3 bases are TGTGCCAGCAGCACGGGAGGGAGCCAGCCCCAGCATTTT.

This clonotype is categorized as large (0.1 to 1%). This rearrangement joins TRBV13 to TRBJ1-1, with D uncertain. V lost 4 bases and J lost 1, with 16 bases in between. Per the germline V gene, CDR1 is PRHDT and CDR2 is FYEKMQ (reference sequence). This CDR3 is 16 amino acids long. The CDR3 nucleotides are TGTGCCAGCAGCTCCATAGCTGAGCGGGGGAACACTGAAGCTTTCTTT. Translating it yields CASSSIAERGNTEAFF. Looking up the rest from reference TRBV13 and TRBJ1-1 gives the full variable domain: AAGVIQSPRHLIKEKRETATLKCYPIPRHDTVYWYQQGPGQDPQFLISFYEKMQSDKGSIPDRFSAQQFSDYHSELNMSSLELGDSALYFCASSSIAERGNTEAFFGQGTRLTVV.

This chain's CDR3 is CASSSLVVAEAFF. CDR3 nucleotides: TGTGCCAGCAGCTCGTTGGTTGTCGCTGAAGCTTTCTTT. This sequence joins TRBV7-9 and TRBJ1-1; no firm D call. This CDR3 contains 13 residues. Germline CDR1 SEHNR, CDR2 FQNEAQ (reference sequence). The V gene lost 4 bases and the J gene lost 6 bases, with 12 bases spanning the gap.